This record concerns one T cell receptor beta chain sequence. Generated by immunoSEQ multiplex PCR, the TCRdb table keeps only in-frame clones and is missing some. Here the sample spans about 2,200,000 clones, about 92% being singletons. This sample stems from a study of shared clonotypes between healthy human individuals. The length of the CDR3 is 13 residues. The V segment lost 3 bases and the J segment 3 bases; nucleotides outside the gene matches: 2. Germline-derived CDR1 and CDR2 are SNHLY and FYNNEI. Naive CD8 cells were CD45RO-negative, positively selected for CCR7, excluding terminally differentiated effector memory CD45RA+ cells.

Sequencing was carried out using naive CD8+ T cells from PBMCs. The sequence came from a man younger than 35 in good health. Some clones in this sample may be carry-over from other donors' samples. This rearrangement joins TRBV2 to TRBJ2-7; 7 bases are shared with TRBD1. The CDR3 loop reads CASSEDRRYEQYF. CDR3 DNA sequence: TGTGCCAGCAGTGAGGACAGGCGCTACGAGCAGTACTTC.